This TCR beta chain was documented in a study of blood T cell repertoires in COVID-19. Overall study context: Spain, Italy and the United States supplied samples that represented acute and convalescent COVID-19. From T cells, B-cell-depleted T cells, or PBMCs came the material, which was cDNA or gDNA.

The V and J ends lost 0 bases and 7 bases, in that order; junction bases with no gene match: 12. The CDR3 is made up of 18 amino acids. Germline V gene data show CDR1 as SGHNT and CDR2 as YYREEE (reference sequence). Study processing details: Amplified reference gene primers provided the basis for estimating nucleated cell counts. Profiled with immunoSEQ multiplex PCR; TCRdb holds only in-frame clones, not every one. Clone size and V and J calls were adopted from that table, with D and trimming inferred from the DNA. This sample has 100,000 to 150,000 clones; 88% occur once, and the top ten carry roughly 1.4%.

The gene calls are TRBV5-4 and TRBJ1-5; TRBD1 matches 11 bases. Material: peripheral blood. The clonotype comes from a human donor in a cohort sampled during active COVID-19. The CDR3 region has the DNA TGTGCCAGCAGCTTGGGGACAGGGGGCACCCCCGGCAGCCAGCCCCAGCATTTT. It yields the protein CASSLGTGGTPGSQPQHF.